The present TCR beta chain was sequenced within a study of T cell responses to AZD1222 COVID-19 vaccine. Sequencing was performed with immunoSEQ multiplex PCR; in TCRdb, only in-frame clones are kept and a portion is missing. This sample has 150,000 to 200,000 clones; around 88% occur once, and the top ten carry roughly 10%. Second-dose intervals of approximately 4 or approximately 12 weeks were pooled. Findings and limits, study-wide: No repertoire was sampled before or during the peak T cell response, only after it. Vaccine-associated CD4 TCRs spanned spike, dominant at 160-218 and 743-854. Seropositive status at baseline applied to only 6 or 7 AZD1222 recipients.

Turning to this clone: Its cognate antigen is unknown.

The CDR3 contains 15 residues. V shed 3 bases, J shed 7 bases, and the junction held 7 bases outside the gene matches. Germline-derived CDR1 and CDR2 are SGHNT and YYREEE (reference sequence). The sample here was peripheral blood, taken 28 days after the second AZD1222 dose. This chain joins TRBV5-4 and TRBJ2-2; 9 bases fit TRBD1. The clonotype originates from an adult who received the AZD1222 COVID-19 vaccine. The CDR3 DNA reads TGTGCCAGCAGCTACAACAGGGGGCAGGGCGGGGAGCTGTTTTTT. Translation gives CASSYNRGQGGELFF.